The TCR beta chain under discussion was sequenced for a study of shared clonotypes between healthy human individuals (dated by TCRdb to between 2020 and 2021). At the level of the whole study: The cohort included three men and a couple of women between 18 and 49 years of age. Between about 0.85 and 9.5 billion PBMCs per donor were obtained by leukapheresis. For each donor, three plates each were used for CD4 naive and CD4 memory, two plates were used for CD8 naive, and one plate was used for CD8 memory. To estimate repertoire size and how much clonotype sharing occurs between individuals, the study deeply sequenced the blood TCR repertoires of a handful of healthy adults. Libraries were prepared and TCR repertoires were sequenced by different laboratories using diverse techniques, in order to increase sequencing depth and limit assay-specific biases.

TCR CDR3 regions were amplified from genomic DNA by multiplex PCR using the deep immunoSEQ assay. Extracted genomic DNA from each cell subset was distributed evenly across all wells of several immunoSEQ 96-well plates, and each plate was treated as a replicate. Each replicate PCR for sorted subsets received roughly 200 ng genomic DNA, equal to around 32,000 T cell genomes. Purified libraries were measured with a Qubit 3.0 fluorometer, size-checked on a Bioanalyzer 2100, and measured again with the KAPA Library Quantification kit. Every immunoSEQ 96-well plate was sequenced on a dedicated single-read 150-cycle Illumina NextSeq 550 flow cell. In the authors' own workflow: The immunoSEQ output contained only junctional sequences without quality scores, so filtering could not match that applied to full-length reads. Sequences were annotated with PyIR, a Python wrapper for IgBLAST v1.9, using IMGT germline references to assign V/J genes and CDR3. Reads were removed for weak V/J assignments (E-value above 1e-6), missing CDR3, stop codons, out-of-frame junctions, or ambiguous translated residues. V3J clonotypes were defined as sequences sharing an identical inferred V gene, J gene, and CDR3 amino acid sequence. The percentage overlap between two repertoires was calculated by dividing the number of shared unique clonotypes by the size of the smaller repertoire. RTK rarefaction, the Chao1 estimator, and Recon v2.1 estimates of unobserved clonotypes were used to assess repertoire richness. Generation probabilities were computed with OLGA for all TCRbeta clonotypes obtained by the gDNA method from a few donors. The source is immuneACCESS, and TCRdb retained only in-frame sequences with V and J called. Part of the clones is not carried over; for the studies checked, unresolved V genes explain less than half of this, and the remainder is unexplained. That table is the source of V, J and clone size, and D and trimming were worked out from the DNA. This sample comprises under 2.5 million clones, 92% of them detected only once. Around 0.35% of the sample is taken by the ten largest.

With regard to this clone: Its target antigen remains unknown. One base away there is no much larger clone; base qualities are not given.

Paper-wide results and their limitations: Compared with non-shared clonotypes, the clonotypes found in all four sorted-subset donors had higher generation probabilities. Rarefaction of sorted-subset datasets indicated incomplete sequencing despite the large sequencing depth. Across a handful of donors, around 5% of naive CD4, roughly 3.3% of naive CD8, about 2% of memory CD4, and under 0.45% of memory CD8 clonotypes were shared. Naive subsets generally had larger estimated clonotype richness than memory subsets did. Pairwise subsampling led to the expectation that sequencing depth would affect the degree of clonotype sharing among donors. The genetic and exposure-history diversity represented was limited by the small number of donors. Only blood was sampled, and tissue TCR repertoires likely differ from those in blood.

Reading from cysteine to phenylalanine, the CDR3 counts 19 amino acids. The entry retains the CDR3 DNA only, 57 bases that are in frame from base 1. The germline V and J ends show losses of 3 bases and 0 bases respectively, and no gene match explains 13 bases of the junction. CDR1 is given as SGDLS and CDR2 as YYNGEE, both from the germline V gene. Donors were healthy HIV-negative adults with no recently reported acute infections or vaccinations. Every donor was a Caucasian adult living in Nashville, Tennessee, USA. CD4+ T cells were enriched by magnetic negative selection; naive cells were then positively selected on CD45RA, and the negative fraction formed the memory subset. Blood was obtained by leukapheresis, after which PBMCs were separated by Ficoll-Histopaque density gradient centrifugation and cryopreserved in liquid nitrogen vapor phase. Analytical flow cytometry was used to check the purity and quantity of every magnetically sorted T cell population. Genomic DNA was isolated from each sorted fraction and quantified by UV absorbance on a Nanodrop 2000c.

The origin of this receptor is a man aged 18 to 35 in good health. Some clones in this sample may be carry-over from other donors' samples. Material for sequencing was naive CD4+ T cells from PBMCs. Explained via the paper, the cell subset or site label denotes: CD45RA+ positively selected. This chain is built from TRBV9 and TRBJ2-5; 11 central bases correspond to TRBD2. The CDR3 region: CASSALRTSGPGYQETQYF. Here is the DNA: TGTGCCAGCAGCGCCCTGCGGACTAGCGGGCCCGGGTACCAAGAGACCCAGTACTTC.